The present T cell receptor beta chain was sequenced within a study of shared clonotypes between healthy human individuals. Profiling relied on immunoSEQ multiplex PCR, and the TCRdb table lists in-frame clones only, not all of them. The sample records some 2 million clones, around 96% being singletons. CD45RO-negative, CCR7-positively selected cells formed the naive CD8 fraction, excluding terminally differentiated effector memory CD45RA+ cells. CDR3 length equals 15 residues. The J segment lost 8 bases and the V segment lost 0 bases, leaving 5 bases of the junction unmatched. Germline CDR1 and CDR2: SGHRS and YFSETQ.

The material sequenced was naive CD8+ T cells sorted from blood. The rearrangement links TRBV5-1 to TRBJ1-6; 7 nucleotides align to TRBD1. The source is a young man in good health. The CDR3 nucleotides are TGCGCCAGCAGCTTGGACAGGGGAGAGGATTCACCCCTCCACTTT. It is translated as CASSLDRGEDSPLHF.